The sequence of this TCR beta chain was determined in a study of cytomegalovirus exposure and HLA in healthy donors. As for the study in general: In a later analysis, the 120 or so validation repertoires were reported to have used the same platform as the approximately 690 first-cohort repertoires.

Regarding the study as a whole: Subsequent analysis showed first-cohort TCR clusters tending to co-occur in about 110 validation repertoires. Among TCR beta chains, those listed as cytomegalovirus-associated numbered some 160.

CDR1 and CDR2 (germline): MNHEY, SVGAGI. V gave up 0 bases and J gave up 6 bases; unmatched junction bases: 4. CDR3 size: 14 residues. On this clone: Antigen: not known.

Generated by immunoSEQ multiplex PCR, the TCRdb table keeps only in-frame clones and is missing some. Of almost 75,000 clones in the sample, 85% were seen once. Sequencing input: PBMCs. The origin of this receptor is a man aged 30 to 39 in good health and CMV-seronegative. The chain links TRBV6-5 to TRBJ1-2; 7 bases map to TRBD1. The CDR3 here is CASSYSRQGDGYTF. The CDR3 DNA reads TGTGCCAGCAGTTACTCGAGGCAGGGGGATGGCTACACCTTC.